This T cell receptor (beta chain) came from a study of beta chain features in type 1 diabetes. Study-wide points: The study found moderately but significantly shorter TCRB CDR3s in all four CD4+ subsets of Type 1 diabetes patients. For patients and controls alike, PCR might favor shorter templates to the same degree.

A few counts support this clone. No antigen is known for it. The identical CDR3 is also encoded by other nucleotide sequences in the sample. The study reverse transcribed the entire isolated RNA, so it sequenced expressed TCRB transcripts. The method was immunoSEQ multiplex PCR; TCRdb's version includes in-frame clones alone and lacks a portion of them. The sample includes some 330,000 clones, 10% to 15% of them seen just once. The CDR3 covers 14 residues. The V end was cut by 3 bases, the J end by 4 bases, with 12 bases between. Germline lookup yields CDR1 SGHTA and CDR2 FQGNSA. What was sequenced was naive CD4+ T cells from blood. The sequence derives from a woman younger than 30 with type 1 diabetes. The chain uses TRBV7-2 and TRBJ2-5; tentatively, D is TRBD1 (5 bases). For the CDR3, the DNA is TGTGCCAGCAGCTTTGGGCAGGGCGGAGAGACCCAGTACTTC. As protein: CASSFGQGGETQYF.